The T cell receptor beta chain under discussion was sequenced for a study of cytomegalovirus exposure and HLA in healthy donors. Study details: As released early, the data held 65 million to 90 million unique TCRs from HLA-typed donors.

PCR involved 60 Vbeta and 13 Jbeta primers. Measured with immunoSEQ multiplex PCR; TCRdb has only the in-frame clones, and not every one. The sample carries roughly 150,000 clones, around 80% recorded once. Trimming removed 2 bases from V and 7 bases from J; junction bases left unmatched: 7. The germline gives CDR1 LGHNT, CDR2 FRNRAP. The CDR3 extends over 16 amino acids. With respect to this clone: Its specificity is unknown.

Whole-study results and caveats: Most TCR beta V segments were productive about 90% or about 30% of the time in an earlier analysis.

The chain carries TRBV12-5 and TRBJ2-2, with TRBD2 matching 10 bases. The source of this sequence is a male donor in good health and CMV-seronegative. Sequenced material: PBMCs. This CDR3 reads CASGLSLAGVVGELFF. CDR3 sequence (DNA): TGTGCTAGTGGTTTGAGCCTAGCGGGAGTGGTCGGGGAGCTGTTTTTT.